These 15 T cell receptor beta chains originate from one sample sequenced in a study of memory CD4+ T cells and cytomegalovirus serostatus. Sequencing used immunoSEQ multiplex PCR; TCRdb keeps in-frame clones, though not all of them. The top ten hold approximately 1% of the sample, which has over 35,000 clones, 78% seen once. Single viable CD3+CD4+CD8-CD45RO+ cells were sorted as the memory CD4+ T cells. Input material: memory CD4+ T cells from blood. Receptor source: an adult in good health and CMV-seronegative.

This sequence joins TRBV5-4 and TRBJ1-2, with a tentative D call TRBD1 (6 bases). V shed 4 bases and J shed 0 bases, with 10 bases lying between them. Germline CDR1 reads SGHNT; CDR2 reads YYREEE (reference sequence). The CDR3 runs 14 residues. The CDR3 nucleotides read TGTGCCAGCAGCCAGGACAGAGCTAACTATGGCTACACCTTC. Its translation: CASSQDRANYGYTF.

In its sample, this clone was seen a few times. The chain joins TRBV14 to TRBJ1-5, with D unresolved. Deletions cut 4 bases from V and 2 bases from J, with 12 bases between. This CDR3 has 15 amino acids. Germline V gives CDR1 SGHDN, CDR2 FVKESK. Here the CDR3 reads CASSPTASRNQPQHF. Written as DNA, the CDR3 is TGTGCCAGCAGCCCCACGGCCAGCCGCAATCAGCCCCAGCATTTT.

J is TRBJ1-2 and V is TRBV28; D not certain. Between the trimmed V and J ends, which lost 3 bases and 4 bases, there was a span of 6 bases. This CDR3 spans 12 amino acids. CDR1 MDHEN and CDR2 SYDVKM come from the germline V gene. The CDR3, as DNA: TGTGCCAGCAGTTTTCGAATCTATGGCTACACCTTC. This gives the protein CASSFRIYGYTF.

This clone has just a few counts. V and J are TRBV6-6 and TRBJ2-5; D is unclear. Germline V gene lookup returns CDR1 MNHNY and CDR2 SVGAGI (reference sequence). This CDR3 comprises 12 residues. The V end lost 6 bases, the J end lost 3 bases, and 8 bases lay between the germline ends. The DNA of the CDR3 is TGTGCCAGCAGCACATCCGAAGAGACCCAGTACTTC. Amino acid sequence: CASSTSEETQYF.

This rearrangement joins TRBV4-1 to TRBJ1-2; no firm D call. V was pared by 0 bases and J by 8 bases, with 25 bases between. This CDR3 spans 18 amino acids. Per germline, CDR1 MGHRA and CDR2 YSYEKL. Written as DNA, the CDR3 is TGCGCCAGCAGCCAAGATCTGGAGGGAAAGGTAATGAAGCGAGGCTACACCTTC. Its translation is CASSQDLEGKVMKRGYTF.

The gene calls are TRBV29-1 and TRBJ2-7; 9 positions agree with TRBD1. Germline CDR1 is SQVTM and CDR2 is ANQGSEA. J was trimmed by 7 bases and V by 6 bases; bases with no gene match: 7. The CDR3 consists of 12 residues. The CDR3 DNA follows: TGCAGCGTCGCGGGACAGGGAGATGAGCAGTACTTC. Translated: CSVAGQGDEQYF.

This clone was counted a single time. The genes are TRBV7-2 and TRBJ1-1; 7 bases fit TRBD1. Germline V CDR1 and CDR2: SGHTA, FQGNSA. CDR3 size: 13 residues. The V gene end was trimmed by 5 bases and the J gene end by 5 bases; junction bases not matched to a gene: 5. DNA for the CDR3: TGTGCCAGCAGCCCTCAACAGGGGACTGAAGCTTTCTTT. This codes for CASSPQQGTEAFF.

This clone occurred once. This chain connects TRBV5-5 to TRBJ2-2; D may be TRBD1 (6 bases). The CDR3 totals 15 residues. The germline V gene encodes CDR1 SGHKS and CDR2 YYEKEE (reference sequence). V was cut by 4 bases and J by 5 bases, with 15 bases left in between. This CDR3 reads CASSVDSPRTGELFF. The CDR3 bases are TGTGCCAGCAGCGTGGACAGCCCTCGAACCGGGGAGCTGTTTTTT.

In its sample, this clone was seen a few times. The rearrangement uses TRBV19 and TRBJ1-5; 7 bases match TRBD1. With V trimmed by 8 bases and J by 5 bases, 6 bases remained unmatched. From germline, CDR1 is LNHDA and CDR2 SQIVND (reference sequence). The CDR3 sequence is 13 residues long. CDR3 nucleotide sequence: TGTGCCAGTCGACAGGGCAGGCATCAGCCCCAGCATTTT. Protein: CASRQGRHQPQHF.

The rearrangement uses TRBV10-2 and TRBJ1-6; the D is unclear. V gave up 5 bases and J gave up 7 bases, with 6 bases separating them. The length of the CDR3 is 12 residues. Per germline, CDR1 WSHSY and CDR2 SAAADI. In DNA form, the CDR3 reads TGCGCCAGCAGTTTAGCGAATTCACCCCTCCACTTT. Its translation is CASSLANSPLHF.

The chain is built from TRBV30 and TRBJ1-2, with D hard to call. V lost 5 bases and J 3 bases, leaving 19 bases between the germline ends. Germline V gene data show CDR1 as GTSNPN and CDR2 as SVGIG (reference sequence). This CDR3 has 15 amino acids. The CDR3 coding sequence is TGTGCCTGGTCTGGAGGGAGTAGTAGCTACTATGGCTACACCTTC. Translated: CAWSGGSSSYYGYTF.

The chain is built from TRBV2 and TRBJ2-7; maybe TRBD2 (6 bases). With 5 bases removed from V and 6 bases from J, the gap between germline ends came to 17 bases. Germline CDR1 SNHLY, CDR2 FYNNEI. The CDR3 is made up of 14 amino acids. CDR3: CASSRRTLEGEQYF. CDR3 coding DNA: TGTGCCAGCAGTCGTAGGACTTTGGAGGGCGAGCAGTACTTC. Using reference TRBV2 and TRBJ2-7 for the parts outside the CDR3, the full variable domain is EPEVTQTPSHQVTQMGQEVILRCVPISNHLYFYWYRQILGQKVEFLVSFYNNEISEKSEIFDDQFSVERPDGSNFTLKIRSTKLEDSAMYFCASSRRTLEGEQYFGPGTRLTVT.

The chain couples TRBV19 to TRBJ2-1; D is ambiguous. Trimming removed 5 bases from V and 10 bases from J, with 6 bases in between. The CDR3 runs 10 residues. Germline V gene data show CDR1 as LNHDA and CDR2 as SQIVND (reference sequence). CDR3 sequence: CASSGGEQFF. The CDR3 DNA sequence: TGTGCCAGTAGTGGCGGCGAGCAGTTCTTC.

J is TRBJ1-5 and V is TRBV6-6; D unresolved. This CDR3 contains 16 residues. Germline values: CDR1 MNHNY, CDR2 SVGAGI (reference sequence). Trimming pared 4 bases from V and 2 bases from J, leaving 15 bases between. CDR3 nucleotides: TGTGCCAGCAGTTTTTTAAGCCCAAGCGGCAATCAGCCCCAGCATTTT. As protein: CASSFLSPSGNQPQHF.

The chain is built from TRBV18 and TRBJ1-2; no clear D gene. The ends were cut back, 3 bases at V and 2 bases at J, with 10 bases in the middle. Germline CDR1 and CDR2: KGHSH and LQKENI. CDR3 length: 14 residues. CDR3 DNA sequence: TGTGCCAGCTCACCCGGCCACCAGAACTATGGCTACACCTTC. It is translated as CASSPGHQNYGYTF. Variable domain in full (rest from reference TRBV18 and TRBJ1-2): NAGVMQNPRHLVRRRGQEARLRCSPMKGHSHVYWYRQLPEEGLKFMVYLQKENIIDESGMPKERFSAEFPKEGPSILRIQQVVRGDSAAYFCASSPGHQNYGYTFGSGTRLTVV.